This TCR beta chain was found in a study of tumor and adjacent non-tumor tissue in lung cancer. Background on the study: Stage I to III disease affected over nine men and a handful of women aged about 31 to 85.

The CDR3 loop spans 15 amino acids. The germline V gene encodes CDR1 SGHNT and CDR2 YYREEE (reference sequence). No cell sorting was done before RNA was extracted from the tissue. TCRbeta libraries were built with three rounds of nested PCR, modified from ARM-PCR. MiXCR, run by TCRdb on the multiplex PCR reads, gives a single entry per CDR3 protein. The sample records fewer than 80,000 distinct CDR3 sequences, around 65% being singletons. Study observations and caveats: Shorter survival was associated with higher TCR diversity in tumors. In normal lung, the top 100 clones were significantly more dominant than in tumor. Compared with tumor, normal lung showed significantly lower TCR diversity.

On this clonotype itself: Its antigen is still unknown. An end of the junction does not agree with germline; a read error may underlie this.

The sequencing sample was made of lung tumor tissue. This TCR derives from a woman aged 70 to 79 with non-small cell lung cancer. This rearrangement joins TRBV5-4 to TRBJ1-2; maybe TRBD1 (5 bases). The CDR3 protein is CANSLGGPWVAGYTF. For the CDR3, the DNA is TGTGCCAACAGCTTGGGGGGACCATGGGTGGCTGGCTACACCTTC. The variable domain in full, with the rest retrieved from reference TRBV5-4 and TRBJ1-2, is ETGVTQSPTHLIKTRGQQVTLRCSSQSGHNTVSWYQQALGQGPQFIFQYYREEENGRGNFPPRFSGLQFPNYSSELNVNALELDDSALYLCANSLGGPWVAGYTFGSGTRLTVV.